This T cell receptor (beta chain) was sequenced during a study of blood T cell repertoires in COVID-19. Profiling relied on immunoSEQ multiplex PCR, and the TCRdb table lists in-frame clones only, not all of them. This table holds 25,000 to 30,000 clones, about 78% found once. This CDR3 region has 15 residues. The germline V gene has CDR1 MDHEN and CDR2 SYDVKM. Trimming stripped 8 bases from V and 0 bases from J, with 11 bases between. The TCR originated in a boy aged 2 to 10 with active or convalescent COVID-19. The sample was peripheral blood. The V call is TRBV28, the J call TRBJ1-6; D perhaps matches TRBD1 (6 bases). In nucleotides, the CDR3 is TGTGCCAGCGGTAGGGGGAGCTCCTATAATTCACCCCTCCACTTT. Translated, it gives CASGRGSSYNSPLHF. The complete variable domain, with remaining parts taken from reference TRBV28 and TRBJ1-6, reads DVKVTQSSRYLVKRTGEKVFLECVQDMDHENMFWYRQDPGLGLRLIYFSYDVKMKEKGDIPEGYSVSREKKERFSLILESASTNQTSMYLCASGRGSSYNSPLHFGNGTRLTVT.